This T cell receptor (beta chain) is drawn from a study of blood T cell repertoires in COVID-19. This clone was found a few times. CDR3 length: 16 amino acids. Trimming removed 4 bases at V and 0 bases at J, with 13 bases between. Germline lookup yields CDR1 SEHNR and CDR2 FQNEAQ (reference sequence). TCRdb keeps only in-frame clones here, not all; method: immunoSEQ multiplex PCR. The sample has 200,000 to 250,000 clones, around 90% seen once. The receptor's source is a man aged 30-40 years who had recovered from COVID-19. The sequenced sample consisted of PBMCs or T cells enriched from blood (not recorded which). This rearrangement joins TRBV7-9 to TRBJ2-1; D is ambiguous. CDR3 DNA sequence: TGTGCCAGCAGCTCAACGACATCCGACTCCTACAATGAGCAGTTCTTC. It codes for CASSSTTSDSYNEQFF.